The 6 T cell receptor beta chains given below trace back to one sample, sequenced in a study of cytomegalovirus exposure and HLA in healthy donors. Both 60 Vbeta primers and 13 Jbeta primers went into the PCR. Data came from immunoSEQ multiplex PCR; TCRdb stores just in-frame clones and leaves some out. The data show about 63,000 clones, approximately 82% seen once. Source material: PBMCs. Every receptor here comes from a woman aged 40 to 49 in good health and CMV-seropositive.

V gene TRBV10-1 combines with J gene TRBJ2-1, with 7 positions matching TRBD2. Germline V gene lookup returns CDR1 WNHNN and CDR2 SYGVQD (reference sequence). The CDR3 consists of 14 residues. V lost 5 bases, J lost 0 bases, and 1 base stayed unmatched. The CDR3 region is CASSRTSSYNEQFF. The CDR3 DNA is TGCGCCAGCAGTCGGACTAGCTCCTACAATGAGCAGTTCTTC.

V and J are TRBV7-2 and TRBJ2-7; TRBD1 aligns across 7 bases. V lost 4 bases and J lost 1; bases outside the gene matches: 19. The CDR3 is made up of 19 amino acids. Germline-derived CDR1 and CDR2 are SGHTA and FQGNSA. The CDR3 loop reads CASSSALGATGPRSYEQYF. The CDR3 DNA is TGTGCCAGCAGCTCTGCCCTGGGGGCGACAGGGCCTAGATCCTACGAGCAGTACTTC.

The V and J genes are TRBV10-1 and TRBJ2-7; possible D gene TRBD2, 5 bases. CDR3 length: 14 amino acids. Germline CDR1 reads WNHNN; CDR2 reads SYGVQD (reference sequence). V gave up 1 base and J gave up 5 bases, with 12 bases separating them. In nucleotides, the CDR3 is TGCGCCAGCAGTGAGTGGGGAGTGGGGAACGAGCAGTACTTC. It codes for CASSEWGVGNEQYF.

The chain has TRBV11-2 and TRBJ2-2; 8 positions agree with TRBD1. After removal of 6 bases from V and 1 base from J, the junction contained 16 bases not matched to a gene. The CDR3 runs 19 residues. Germline V gene sequence: CDR1 SGHAT, CDR2 FQNNGV. The CDR3 region has the DNA TGTGCCAGCAGACCTACTTTGGACAGGGCACGATTGAACACCGGGGAGCTGTTTTTT. It encodes CASRPTLDRARLNTGELFF.

V and J are TRBV2 and TRBJ1-1; the D gene is possibly TRBD1 (6 bases). The germline V gene has CDR1 SNHLY and CDR2 FYNNEI. Trimming shortened V by 6 bases and J by 0 bases, and 26 bases separated the two germline ends. The CDR3 runs 19 residues. CDR3 bases: TGTGCCAGCAGCCCGCTGAGGTGGGAGGGGGAGGTGATGAACACTGAAGCTTTCTTT. This encodes CASSPLRWEGEVMNTEAFF.

The chain employs TRBV6-1 and TRBJ1-1, with TRBD1 matching 7 bases. With 4 bases clipped from V and 11 bases from J, the junction kept 7 bases outside the gene matches. This CDR3 spans 12 amino acids. CDR1 and CDR2 from the germline V gene are MNHNS and SASEGT. Here the CDR3 reads CASSVRRGQAFF. CDR3 coding DNA: TGTGCCAGCAGTGTGAGAAGGGGGCAGGCTTTCTTT.